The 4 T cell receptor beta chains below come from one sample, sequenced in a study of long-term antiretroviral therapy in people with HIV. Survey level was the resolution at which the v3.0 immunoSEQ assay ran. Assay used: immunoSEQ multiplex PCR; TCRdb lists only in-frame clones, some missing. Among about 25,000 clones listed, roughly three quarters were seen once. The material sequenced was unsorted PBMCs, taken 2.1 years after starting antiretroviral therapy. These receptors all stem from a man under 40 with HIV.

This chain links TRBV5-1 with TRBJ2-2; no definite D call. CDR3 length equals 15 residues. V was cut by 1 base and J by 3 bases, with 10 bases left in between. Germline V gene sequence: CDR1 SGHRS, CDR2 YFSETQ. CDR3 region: CASSLFAGYTGELFF. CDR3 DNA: TGCGCCAGCAGCTTGTTTGCCGGGTACACCGGGGAGCTGTTTTTT.

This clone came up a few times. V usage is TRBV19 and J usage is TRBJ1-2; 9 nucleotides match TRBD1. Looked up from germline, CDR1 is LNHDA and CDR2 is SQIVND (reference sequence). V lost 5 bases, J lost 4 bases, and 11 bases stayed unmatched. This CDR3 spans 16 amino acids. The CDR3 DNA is TGTGCCAGTAGTGCCCGAGGGACAGGGAGGACCTATGGCTACACCTTC. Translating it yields CASSARGTGRTYGYTF.

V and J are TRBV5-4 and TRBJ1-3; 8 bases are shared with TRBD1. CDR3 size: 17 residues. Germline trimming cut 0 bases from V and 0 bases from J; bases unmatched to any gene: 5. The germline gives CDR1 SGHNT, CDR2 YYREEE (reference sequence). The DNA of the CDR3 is TGTGCCAGCAGCTTGGGGACAGGGATGGGCTCTGGAAACACCATATATTTT. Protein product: CASSLGTGMGSGNTIYF.

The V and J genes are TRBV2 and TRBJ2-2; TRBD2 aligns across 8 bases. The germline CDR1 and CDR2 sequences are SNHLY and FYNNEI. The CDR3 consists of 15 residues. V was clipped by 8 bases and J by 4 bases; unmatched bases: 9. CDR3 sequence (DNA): TGTGCCAGCGGACGAGAGGGACTAGTCACCGGGGAGCTGTTTTTT. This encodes CASGREGLVTGELFF.